These 18 T cell receptor beta chains were all obtained from the same sample, sequenced in a study of T cell repertoires in cytomegalovirus infection. One entry per CDR3 protein, called by TCRdb with MiXCR from the reads. Among around 170,000 distinct CDR3 sequences, 13% to 15% were seen once, and the ten largest hold 20% to 30%. The sequencing input was PBMCs. The receptor set was obtained from a human donor in good health (CMV status not recorded). Some clones in this sample may be carry-over from other donors' samples.

The gene calls are TRBV29-1 and TRBJ1-2, with TRBD1 as a possible D gene (6 bases). This CDR3 contains 12 residues. Germline assignment: CDR1 SQVTM and CDR2 ANQGSEA. V lost 0 bases to trimming and J lost 7 bases, with 9 bases between them. The CDR3 region has the DNA TGCAGCGTTGAAGAGGGGGCGCGTGGCTACACCTTC. This gives the protein CSVEEGARGYTF.

This clonotype was counted ten times or more. This sequence joins TRBV7-2 and TRBJ2-1, with TRBD2 matching 7 bases. This CDR3 is built from 13 residues. Trimming at V came to 1 base and at J to 8 bases, leaving 2 bases not matched to a gene. Germline V gene lookup returns CDR1 SGHTA and CDR2 FQGNSA. Here the CDR3 reads CASSLDGGYEQFF. In nucleotides, the CDR3 is TGTGCCAGCAGCTTAGACGGGGGGTATGAGCAGTTCTTC.

Notes on this clonotype: A read error may account for a junction end that differs from germline. The chain employs TRBV6-2 or TRBV6-3 and TRBJ2-1, with TRBD1 identical over 9 bases. CDR1 is MNHEY, CDR2 SVGEGT, per germline. This CDR3 spans 15 amino acids. The CDR3 DNA follows: TGTGCCAGCCTAGAACAGGGGGCCGCCTACAATGAGAAGTTCTTC. It encodes CASLEQGAAYNEKFF.

A few counts support this clonotype. The gene calls are TRBV29-1 and TRBJ2-7, with TRBD2 identical over 8 bases. The CDR3 sequence is 13 residues long. Germline CDR1 and CDR2: SQVTM and ANQGSEA. Trimming at V came to 7 bases and at J to 1 base, leaving 6 bases not matched to a gene. The CDR3 DNA is TGCAGCGCCCGGGGGGGTAAGTCCTACGAGCAGTACTTC. Translated: CSARGGKSYEQYF.

At least ten counts were recorded for this clonotype. This sequence joins TRBV10-3 and TRBJ2-7; D gene ambiguous. The CDR3 loop spans 17 amino acids. Germline V CDR1 and CDR2: ENHRY, SYGVKD. Trimming removed 2 bases at V and 0 bases at J, with 17 bases between. The CDR3 reads CAISESARLRSSYEQYF. The CDR3 nucleotides read TGTGCCATCAGTGAGAGCGCCCGACTCCGCAGCTCCTACGAGCAGTACTTC.

The V call is TRBV10-3, the J call TRBJ1-1, with 7 positions matching TRBD1. V shed 6 bases and J 4 bases; nucleotides not matched to a gene: 11. There are 15 residues in the CDR3. Germline V CDR1 and CDR2: ENHRY, SYGVKD. CDR3 in amino acids: CAISQGGRPGTEAFF. Here the CDR3 DNA reads TGTGCCATCAGCCAGGGGGGAAGACCGGGCACTGAAGCTTTCTTT.

This clonotype was seen a few times. V is TRBV29-1 and J is TRBJ2-7, with 9 positions matching TRBD2. The V segment lost 6 bases and the J segment 5 bases; nucleotides outside the gene matches: 8. This CDR3 contains 13 residues. CDR1 SQVTM and CDR2 ANQGSEA come from the germline V gene. CDR3 sequence: CSVGGGGLNEQYF. CDR3 DNA: TGCAGCGTCGGCGGGGGGGGGCTCAACGAGCAGTACTTC.

The sample holds many counts of this clonotype. The V call is TRBV7-2, the J call TRBJ2-7; D possibly matches TRBD1 or TRBD2 (5 bases each). V was cut by 4 bases and J by 4 bases, with 20 bases left in between. CDR1 SGHTA and CDR2 FQGNSA come from the germline V gene. The CDR3 is 16 amino acids. CDR3 loop: CASSSRGPGKLYEQYF. The CDR3 DNA reads as TGTGCCAGCAGCTCTAGGGGTCCGGGGAAACTTTACGAGCAGTACTTC.

The CDR3 DNA is TGTGCCAGCAGCTTCCATCCGCTACAGAACACTGAAGCTTTCTTT. Its protein product is CASSFHPLQNTEAFF. The chain combines TRBV7-6 with TRBJ1-1; no definite D call. The CDR3 runs 15 residues. Looked up from germline, CDR1 is SGHVS and CDR2 is FNYEAQ. Trimming removed 3 bases at V and 1 base at J, with 12 bases between.

The table lists this clonotype with a few counts. The chain recombines TRBV6-5 with TRBJ2-1; D is ambiguous. Between the trimmed V and J ends, which lost 6 bases and 11 bases, there was a span of 17 bases. The CDR3 covers 13 residues. CDR1 is MNHEY and CDR2 is SVGAGI in the germline V gene. The CDR3 nucleotides read TGTGCCAGCAGCCCTTCTTCCCTCTGGAAGCAGTTCTTC. This encodes CASSPSSLWKQFF.

This clonotype was recorded at least ten times. This chain links TRBV7-2 with TRBJ2-3; D possibly corresponds to TRBD2 (6 bases). There are 19 residues in the CDR3. The germline V gene has CDR1 SGHTA and CDR2 FQGNSA. Trimming removed 4 bases at V and 0 bases at J, with 23 bases between. The CDR3 sequence is CASSWMPGTHDLSTDTQYF. The CDR3 DNA is TGTGCCAGCAGCTGGATGCCCGGGACTCACGATCTTAGCACAGATACGCAGTATTTT.

The chain links TRBV27 to TRBJ2-1, with 8 nucleotides matching TRBD1. Germline V gene sequence: CDR1 MNHEY, CDR2 SMNVEV (reference sequence). The CDR3 runs 16 residues. V shed 4 bases and J 7 bases; nucleotides not matched to a gene: 12. In DNA form, the CDR3 reads TGTGCCAGCAGTTCGGACAGGGCAGGAGTTGGGAATGAGCAGTTCTTC. This encodes CASSSDRAGVGNEQFF.

The gene calls are TRBV7-2 and TRBJ1-2, with TRBD1 matching 10 bases. V shed 5 bases and J 3 bases; nucleotides not matched to a gene: 9. Germline CDR1 and CDR2: SGHTA and FQGNSA. The CDR3 is made up of 16 amino acids. The DNA of the CDR3 is TGTGCCAGCAGCGAAGGGGGACAGGGGATCCACTATGGCTACACCTTC. This sequence encodes CASSEGGQGIHYGYTF.

This clonotype was counted only a few times. The chain employs TRBV20-1 and TRBJ1-5; 8 nucleotides agree with TRBD1. J was trimmed by 0 bases and V by 5 bases; bases with no gene match: 3. This CDR3 comprises 14 residues. Germline V gene lookup returns CDR1 DFQATT and CDR2 SNEGSKA (reference sequence). As DNA, the CDR3 is TGCAGTGCTTTGGACAGGGATAGCAATCAGCCCCAGCATTTT. Protein: CSALDRDSNQPQHF.

This clonotype was picked up a small number of times. The rearrangement uses TRBV7-9 and TRBJ1-2; 7 bases map to TRBD1. Per the germline V gene, CDR1 is SEHNR and CDR2 is FQNEAQ (reference sequence). The CDR3 has 15 residues. Unmatched junction bases numbered 5, after V lost 2 bases and J lost 2 bases. CDR3 sequence reads: CASSLPGTENYGYTF. Written as DNA, the CDR3 is TGTGCCAGCAGCTTACCTGGGACAGAGAACTATGGCTACACCTTC.

This clonotype was detected only a few times. The rearrangement links TRBV7-2 to TRBJ1-5; TRBD1 might be the D (5 bases). CDR3 length: 16 amino acids. Germline CDR1 and CDR2: SGHTA and FQGNSA. V gave up 2 bases and J gave up 1 base, with 12 bases separating them. CDR3 region: CASSLNPGLSNQPQHF. CDR3 bases: TGTGCCAGCAGCTTAAATCCAGGGTTAAGCAATCAGCCCCAGCATTTT.

The rearrangement uses TRBV29-1 and TRBJ2-1; D possibly corresponds to TRBD1 (6 bases). Germline lookup yields CDR1 SQVTM and CDR2 ANQGSEA. V dropped 3 bases and J dropped 12 bases, with 15 bases sitting between them. The length of the CDR3 is 12 residues. The chain's CDR3 is CSVDGGNRAQFF. CDR3 bases: TGCAGCGTTGATGGTGGGAACAGGGCGCAGTTCTTC.

This clonotype has just a few counts. This sequence joins TRBV12-3 or TRBV12-4 and TRBJ2-5, with 9 bases fitting TRBD1. The CDR3 extends over 15 amino acids. V trimming: 5 bases; J trimming: 7 bases; junction bases outside the gene matches: 11. CDR3: CASSQLRDRVGTQYF. The CDR3 DNA reads TGTGCCAGCAGTCAACTGCGGGACAGGGTGGGGACCCAGTACTTC.